This record covers a single TCR beta chain. Antigen: not known. This specimen comes from a study of vaccination effects on CD4 cells after COVID-19. Study-level information: Samples collected post-vaccine were obtained a median of 72 days after the second dose.

Profiling relied on immunoSEQ multiplex PCR, and the TCRdb table lists in-frame clones only, not all of them. Of about 27,000 clones listed, about four fifths are singletons. Points from the study as a whole: Clones from infection and from vaccination both contracted markedly late after vaccination.

Peptide-pool stimulation followed by sequencing identified expanded antigen-specific CD4+ clonotypes in the ViraFEST assay. Investigators separated out CD4+ T cells once 10 days of culture had passed. Each participant was given two doses of one vaccine (BNT162b2 or mRNA-1273). Source: CD4+ T cells from PBMCs cultured with HCoV-NL63 spike peptides, taken after COVID-19 vaccination. The TCR comes from a human donor who received a COVID-19 vaccine. Some clones in this sample may be carry-over from other donors' samples.

The CDR3 sequence is CASSAQGSNEKLFF. The CDR3 nucleotides read TGCGCCAGCAGCGCACAGGGGAGCAATGAAAAACTGTTTTTT. This sequence joins TRBV5-1 and TRBJ1-4, with 7 nucleotides matching TRBD1. The CDR3 has 14 amino acids. V was clipped by 4 bases and J by 5 bases; unmatched bases: 5. CDR1 SGHRS and CDR2 YFSETQ come from the germline V gene.